One and the same sample provided the 15 T cell receptor beta chains below, sequenced in a study of blood T cells in healthy people across ages. A sample-barcoded 5' primer and a J-beta primer mix were used in a second PCR of about 6 to 12 cycles. Each CDR3 protein is one row after TCRdb ran MiXCR on the 5' RACE reads. The sample gives 850,000 to 1,000,000 distinct CDR3 sequences, roughly half of which show up once; over 20% is in the top ten. Material: blood. The receptors here all came from a woman aged 55-75 years in good health.

In this sample, this clonotype turned up a few times. V and J are TRBV20-1 and TRBJ2-1; 7 positions agree with TRBD2. The CDR3 covers 14 residues. The V segment lost 3 bases and the J segment 0 bases; nucleotides outside the gene matches: 2. CDR1 is DFQATT, CDR2 SNEGSKA, per germline (reference sequence). This chain's CDR3 is CSARRLASYNEQFF. DNA of the CDR3: TGCAGTGCTAGGCGACTAGCCTCCTACAATGAGCAGTTCTTC.

This clonotype occurred once. The gene calls are TRBV6-2 or TRBV6-3 and TRBJ2-5, with 7 nucleotides matching TRBD1. The CDR3 has 15 residues. Germline-derived CDR1 and CDR2 are MNHEY and SVGEGT. Trimming at V came to 7 bases and at J to 2 bases, leaving 10 bases not matched to a gene. The DNA of the CDR3 is TGTGCCAGCAATCCCCGGGACAGAATTCAAGAGACCCAGTACTTC. This codes for CASNPRDRIQETQYF.

The rearrangement joins TRBV2 to TRBJ1-5, with D unclear. The germline CDR1 and CDR2 sequences are SNHLY and FYNNEI. V was pared by 4 bases and J by 4 bases, with 5 bases between. The CDR3 is 12 residues long. Here the CDR3 DNA reads TGTGCCAGCAGTGGGCAGAATCAGCCCCAGCATTTT. Translated: CASSGQNQPQHF.

The chain has TRBV20-1 and TRBJ1-2, with no clear D. The CDR3 has 13 residues. Germline V gene sequence: CDR1 DFQATT, CDR2 SNEGSKA (reference sequence). Trimming stripped 8 bases from V and 2 bases from J, with 15 bases between. CDR3 in amino acids: CSRADFGNYGYTF. The CDR3 coding sequence is TGCAGTAGAGCCGACTTCGGGAACTATGGCTACACCTTC.

This chain links TRBV7-9 with TRBJ2-5; weak D call: TRBD1 (6 bases). Judging by the DNA end, TRBJ2-7 fits better; the J call may be wrong. CDR3 length: 14 amino acids. Germline V CDR1 and CDR2: SEHNR, FQNEAQ (reference sequence). Here the CDR3 reads CASSAWDTNGEQYF. The CDR3, as DNA: TGTGCCAGCAGCGCTTGGGACACGAACGGCGAGCAGTACTTC.

CDR3 loop: CASSIGRVRTDTQYF. In DNA, the CDR3 is TGTGCCAGTAGTATTGGCAGGGTAAGGACAGATACGCAGTATTTT. The V call is TRBV19, the J call TRBJ2-3; TRBD1 is a possible D gene (5 bases). The germline V gene has CDR1 LNHDA and CDR2 SQIVND (reference sequence). CDR3 length: 15 residues. V was pared by 3 bases and J by 3 bases, with 13 bases between.

This clonotype was seen only once. The chain recombines TRBV21-1 with TRBJ2-5; the table's D gene call, TRBD1, was not cross checked with the DNA. TRBV21-1 is a pseudogene. The CDR3 has 18 amino acids. Here the CDR3 DNA reads TGTGCCAGCAGCAAAAGGTTCGGGGGCAGGAGGTGTGGAGAGACCCAGTACTTC. Its translation is CASSKRFGGRRCGETQYF.

The chain carries TRBV9 and TRBJ2-7; 12 bases fit TRBD2. The CDR3 extends over 15 amino acids. The V segment lost 3 bases and the J segment 2 bases; nucleotides outside the gene matches: 3. CDR1 and CDR2 from the germline V gene are SGDLS and YYNGEE. CDR3 nucleotides: TGTGCCAGCAGCGCCAGACTAGCGGGAGCCTACGAGCAGTACTTC. Its protein is CASSARLAGAYEQYF.

This clonotype was counted a single time. J is TRBJ1-2 and V is TRBV7-9; no definite D call. V was trimmed by 5 bases and J by 6 bases, leaving 16 bases between them. The CDR3 is made up of 14 amino acids. Germline CDR1 is SEHNR and CDR2 is FQNEAQ (reference sequence). DNA for the CDR3: TGTGCCAGCAGCGTAGGAGGAGCTCGGGATGGCTACACCTTC. Its protein is CASSVGGARDGYTF.

The chain links TRBV3-1 to TRBJ2-3; tentatively, D is TRBD1 (6 bases). CDR1 LGHDT and CDR2 YNNKEL come from the germline V gene (reference sequence). The length of the CDR3 is 15 residues. Trimming removed 7 bases from V and 3 bases from J, with 17 bases in between. The CDR3 protein is CASNQLTGPTDTQYF. The CDR3 coding sequence is TGTGCCAGCAACCAGCTGACAGGTCCAACAGATACGCAGTATTTT.

This clonotype was observed a handful of times. This chain joins TRBV20-1 and TRBJ2-5; tentatively, D is TRBD1 (5 bases). V lost 1 base to trimming and J lost 6 bases, with 9 bases between them. CDR1 is DFQATT and CDR2 is SNEGSKA in the germline V gene (reference sequence). The CDR3 is 12 amino acids. CDR3 sequence reads: CSARGGGQTQYF. As DNA, the CDR3 is TGCAGTGCTAGAGGGGGCGGTCAGACCCAGTACTTC.

The gene calls are TRBV28 and TRBJ2-5; a weak D match, TRBD2 (5 bases). The germline CDR1 and CDR2 sequences are MDHEN and SYDVKM. The CDR3 covers 18 residues. V shed 1 base and J shed 2 bases, with 20 bases lying between them. In DNA, the CDR3 is TGTGCCAGCAGTTTATATCCGCCGGGGATCCGTGGACAAGAGACCCAGTACTTC. Translation gives CASSLYPPGIRGQETQYF.

This clonotype was counted a single time. This chain uses TRBV9 with TRBJ2-3; TRBD2 is a possible D gene (6 bases). The CDR3 sequence is 16 residues long. Germline CDR1 and CDR2: SGDLS and YYNGEE. Trimming took 0 bases from V and 0 from J, leaving 11 bases between them. The CDR3 DNA reads TGTGCCAGCAGCGTAGGCGGGACGCCTAGCACAGATACGCAGTATTTT. Protein sequence: CASSVGGTPSTDTQYF.

For the CDR3, the DNA is TGCGCCAGCGACAGGACAGGGGCGGCAGATACGCAGTATTTT. It encodes CASDRTGAADTQYF. The chain joins TRBV5-1 to TRBJ2-3, with 9 bases lining up with TRBD1. CDR3 length equals 14 residues. From germline, CDR1 is SGHRS and CDR2 YFSETQ. The V gene end was trimmed by 7 bases and the J gene end by 4 bases; junction bases not matched to a gene: 7.

This chain links TRBV4-1 with TRBJ2-7; 11 nucleotides match TRBD2. The junction had 6 bases not matched to a gene; V was cut back by 4 bases and J by 1 base. Per germline, CDR1 MGHRA and CDR2 YSYEKL. This CDR3 is 16 amino acids long. The CDR3 loop reads CASSRPTSGSSYEQYF. Here the CDR3 DNA reads TGCGCCAGCAGCCGTCCAACTAGCGGGAGTTCCTACGAGCAGTACTTC.